This T cell receptor beta chain was sequenced in a study of T cells of healthy individuals. This clonotype was detected many times. This CDR3 spans 11 amino acids. Trimming stripped 3 bases from V and 5 bases from J, with 4 bases between. Germline assignment: CDR1 ENHRY and CDR2 SYGVKD. TCRdb re-called the 5' RACE reads with MiXCR, one entry per CDR3 protein. The sample holds about 96,000 distinct CDR3 sequences, approximately 18% seen once. This receptor was taken from a human donor in good health. The chain joins TRBV10-3 to TRBJ2-5; unclear D gene. The CDR3 coding sequence is TGTGCCATCAGTGAATTGGAGACCCAGTACTTC. This gives the protein CAISELETQYF.